This T cell receptor (beta chain) was identified in a study of CD8 T cells in ankylosing spondylitis. This clonotype was seen more than once but under ten times. Antigen: not known. The study, taken as a whole, reports: Disease-linked clones reportedly concentrated significantly in matched ankylosing spondylitis synovial fluid. Roughly eight highly homologous variants formed a TCR beta motif that appeared characteristic of ankylosing spondylitis blood.

MiXCR was run by TCRdb on the 5' RACE reads, yielding one entry per CDR3 protein. There are roughly 160,000 distinct CDR3 sequences in the sample; around a tenth occur only once, and about 16% lies in the top ten. CDR1 is PRHDT, CDR2 FYEKMQ, per germline (reference sequence). Trimming took off 4 bases at V and 8 bases at J, with 9 bases between the two ends. The CDR3 loop spans 12 amino acids. The chain recombines TRBV13 with TRBJ2-1, with D hard to call. The TCR comes from a female donor with ankylosing spondylitis or in good health (not recorded which). Source material: blood, either unsorted or a sorted T cell fraction (not recorded which). The CDR3 reads CASSSLVDEQFF. The CDR3 bases are TGTGCCAGCAGCTCCTTAGTGGATGAGCAGTTCTTC.